This is a list of T cell receptor beta chains from one sample in a study of response to subunit inactivated influenza vaccine. TCRdb re-called the RT-PCR reads through MiXCR, storing one row per CDR3 protein. The top ten clones hold roughly a tenth of a sample with more than 600,000 distinct CDR3 sequences, about 18% of them seen once. This specimen consisted of PBMCs from blood, obtained 5 days after vaccination. All receptors come from a man aged 45-65 years who received an inactivated influenza vaccine. CDR3s include the opening cysteine and the closing phenylalanine or tryptophan. A D gene is named only where the DNA matches it firmly. Some rows mark clone size as missing; the rest say once, few, many or name a class of expanded clone.

d_gene: TRBD1
len: 16
abundance: few
v_gene: TRBV3-1
j_gene: TRBJ2-1
CDR3aa: CASSQPGTVSYNEQFF
CDR3nt: TGTGCCAGCAGCCAACCCGGGACAGTCTCCTACAATGAGCAGTTCTTC

d_gene: NA
len: 12
abundance: few
v_gene: TRBV12-3/TRBV12-4
j_gene: TRBJ1-2
CDR3aa: CASSLVRVGYTF
CDR3nt: TGTGCCAGCAGTTTAGTGAGGGTTGGCTACACCTTC

d_gene: TRBD1
len: 16
abundance: few
v_gene: TRBV24-1
j_gene: TRBJ2-1
CDR3aa: CATSDSSGGFDNEQFF
CDR3nt: TGTGCCACCAGTGATAGCTCAGGGGGCTTCGACAATGAGCAGTTCTTC

d_gene: NA
len: 14
abundance: NA
v_gene: TRBV12-3/TRBV12-4
j_gene: TRBJ1-1
CDR3aa: CASSLSRARTEAFF
CDR3nt: TGTGCCAGCAGTTTGTCACGGGCGCGGACTGAAGCTTTCTTT

d_gene: NA
len: 13
abundance: many
v_gene: TRBV12-3/TRBV12-4
j_gene: TRBJ2-7
CDR3aa: CASSFGEVYEQYF
CDR3nt: TGTGCCAGCAGTTTTGGGGAGGTCTACGAGCAGTACTTC

d_gene: NA
len: 14
abundance: few
v_gene: TRBV10-3
j_gene: TRBJ1-5
CDR3aa: CAISEGISNQPQHF
CDR3nt: TGTGCCATCAGTGAGGGCATCAGCAATCAGCCCCAGCATTTT

d_gene: NA
len: 14
abundance: few
v_gene: TRBV24-1
j_gene: TRBJ2-1
CDR3aa: CAIEGGSSYNEQFF
CDR3nt: TGTGCCATTGAGGGGGGTAGCTCCTACAATGAGCAGTTCTTC

d_gene: NA
len: 13
abundance: NA
v_gene: TRBV6-6
j_gene: TRBJ2-3
CDR3aa: CASSRQAPDTQYF
CDR3nt: TGTGCCAGCAGTCGACAGGCCCCAGATACGCAGTATTTT

d_gene: NA
len: 15
abundance: NA
v_gene: TRBV5-1
j_gene: TRBJ2-5
CDR3aa: CASSSGQRLQETQYF
CDR3nt: TGCGCCAGCAGCTCCGGACAGCGCCTCCAAGAGACCCAGTACTTC

d_gene: TRBD2
len: 16
abundance: NA
v_gene: TRBV7-8
j_gene: TRBJ2-5
CDR3aa: CASSQMGLAVKETQYF
CDR3nt: TGTGCCAGCAGCCAAATGGGACTAGCTGTAAAAGAGACCCAGTACTTC

d_gene: NA
len: 14
abundance: many
v_gene: TRBV28
j_gene: TRBJ1-3
CDR3aa: CASSSTGTGNTIYF
CDR3nt: TGTGCCAGCAGCTCCACAGGGACTGGAAACACCATATATTTT

d_gene: TRBD2
len: 16
abundance: NA
v_gene: TRBV4-3
j_gene: TRBJ2-3
CDR3aa: CASSHGTSGSTDTQYF
CDR3nt: TGCGCCAGCAGCCACGGGACTAGCGGAAGCACAGATACGCAGTATTTT

d_gene: TRBD1
len: 15
abundance: many
v_gene: TRBV4-2
j_gene: TRBJ1-6
CDR3aa: CASSQEAGGNSPLHF
CDR3nt: TGTGCCAGCAGCCAAGAAGCAGGGGGAAACTCACCCCTCCACTTT

d_gene: NA
len: 15
abundance: NA
v_gene: TRBV7-9
j_gene: TRBJ2-1
CDR3aa: CSSSLMGDHTYEQFF
CDR3nt: TGTTCCAGCAGCTTAATGGGAGACCACACCTATGAGCAGTTCTTC

d_gene: NA
len: 13
abundance: few
v_gene: TRBV7-6
j_gene: TRBJ2-7
CDR3aa: CASSSVELYEQYF
CDR3nt: TGTGCCAGCAGCTCGGTAGAGCTCTACGAGCAGTACTTC

d_gene: TRBD1
len: 16
abundance: few
v_gene: TRBV5-1
j_gene: TRBJ1-4
CDR3aa: CASSSTGTGMAEKLFF
CDR3nt: TGCGCCAGCAGCTCAACCGGGACAGGGATGGCTGAAAAACTGTTTTTT